This T cell receptor (beta chain) appears in the sequencing data of a study of blood T cells in healthy people across ages. Isolation yielded PBMCs, at least 6 million per sample, in every case. Study results and limitations: Naive T cell percentage showed a strong correlation with TCR beta diversity.

Combining a sample-barcoded 5' primer with a J-beta primer mix, a second PCR ran for about 6 to 11 cycles. TCRdb re-called the 5' RACE reads with MiXCR, one entry per CDR3 protein. The sample includes around 1,800,000 distinct CDR3 sequences, about two fifths of them seen just once. Germline assignment: CDR1 SGDLS and CDR2 YYNGEE. The CDR3 loop spans 15 amino acids. In regard to this clonotype: Its antigen remains unidentified.

The source is a human donor in good health. The sample taken for sequencing was blood. The chain employs TRBV9 and TRBJ2-5; TRBD1 aligns across 8 bases. The assigned J gene may be wrong: the sequence end matches TRBJ2-1 better. The CDR3 sequence is CASSVGTGSQETQFF. For the CDR3, the DNA is TGTGCCAGCAGCGTCGGGACAGGAAGCCAAGAGACCCAGTTCTTC.